This TCR beta chain appears in the sequencing data of a study of vaccination and CD4 T cells after COVID-19. The CDR3 runs to 14 residues. Trimming removed 6 bases from V and 7 bases from J, with 15 bases in between. Germline V CDR1 and CDR2: SGHTA, FQGNSA. Noted treatment: roughly ten-day PBMC culture with coronavirus spike peptide pools or control peptides (ViraFEST assay). TCR sequencing followed the expansion of antigen-specific T cells with peptide pools in ViraFEST. Once obtained from cultured CD4+ T cells, the DNA was sequenced using the Oncomine TCR Beta short-read assay. TCRdb used MiXCR to reprocess the PCR reads, holding one entry per CDR3 protein. The table records 10,000 to 15,000 distinct CDR3 sequences, around 42% of them present only once. About this clonotype: Its antigen is not identified.

The sequence came from a human donor who had recovered from COVID-19. V and J are TRBV7-2 and TRBJ1-4; D ambiguous. The specimen was CD4+ T cells from blood, cultured in vitro, collected before SARS-CoV-2 vaccination. The CDR3 DNA follows: TGTGCCAGCAGGAAGGACGTCTGGAGTGAAAAACTGTTTTTT. Translation gives CASRKDVWSEKLFF.